Listed below are T cell receptor beta chains from one sample, sequenced in a study of T cell responses to AZD1222 COVID-19 vaccine. Using immunoSEQ multiplex PCR, the repertoire was profiled, and TCRdb retains in-frame clones only, with some absent. The table shows fewer than 90,000 clones, with 85% to 90% occurring only once. This specimen consisted of peripheral blood, obtained 28 days after the second AZD1222 dose. All receptors come from an adult who received the AZD1222 COVID-19 vaccine. The CDR3 runs from the conserved cysteine through the conserved F or W. A D gene is named only where the DNA matches it firmly. The size field is filled for only some rows; it gives once, few, many or a size class.

CDR3 protein | CDR3 DNA | clone size | J gene | V gene | CDR3 length | D gene
CASSWEGSGDTQYF | TGCGCCAGCAGCTGGGAGGGGTCGGGAGATACGCAGTATTTT | - | TRBJ2-3 | TRBV5-1 | 14 | TRBD2
CASSLIAGGATGELFF | TGTGCCAGCAGCTTAATAGCGGGAGGGGCTACCGGGGAGCTGTTTTTT | - | TRBJ2-2 | TRBV11-3 | 16 | TRBD2
CASSPTGLGSQHF | TGTGCCAGCAGTCCCACAGGGTTGGGGTCCCAGCATTTT | - | TRBJ1-5 | TRBV6-5 | 13 | -
CAWSPERAGSYNEQFF | TGTGCCTGGAGCCCTGAAAGGGCGGGATCCTACAATGAGCAGTTCTTC | once | TRBJ2-1 | TRBV30 | 16 | -
CASSQEGQGREKLFF | TGCGCCAGCAGCCAAGAGGGACAGGGGCGTGAAAAACTGTTTTTT | - | TRBJ1-4 | TRBV4-3 | 15 | TRBD1
CASSRKGNHSPLHF | TGTGCCAGCAGCCGGAAGGGCAACCATTCACCCCTCCACTTT | - | TRBJ1-6 | TRBV7-2 | 14 | -
CASSYGTGDTQYF | TGTGCCAGCAGTTACGGCACGGGAGATACGCAGTATTTT | - | TRBJ2-3 | TRBV6-5 | 13 | -
CASSSGTSGKEQYF | TGTGCCAGCAGTTCGGGGACTAGCGGGAAGGAGCAGTACTTC | - | TRBJ2-7 | TRBV28 | 14 | TRBD2
CASSPPLRRTEQFF | TGTGCCAGCAGCCCCCCCCTCAGAAGGACTGAGCAGTTCTTC | - | TRBJ2-1 | TRBV2 | 14 | -
CATSRDRGTGELFF | TGTGCCACCAGCAGAGATCGGGGCACCGGGGAGCTGTTTTTT | - | TRBJ2-2 | TRBV15 | 14 | -
CLSQETGELFF | TGTCTATCCCAGGAGACCGGGGAGCTGTTTTTT | - | TRBJ2-2 | TRBV18 | 11 | -
CASQEENTEAFF | TGTGCCAGCCAAGAGGAAAACACTGAAGCTTTCTTT | - | TRBJ1-1 | TRBV9 | 12 | -
CASSPGDSFYEQYF | TGTGCCAGCAGTCCCGGAGACAGCTTCTACGAGCAGTACTTC | - | TRBJ2-7 | TRBV28 | 14 | -
CASRGQGSMVTEAFF | TGCGCCAGCAGGGGACAGGGGTCTATGGTCACTGAAGCTTTCTTT | once | TRBJ1-1 | TRBV4-1 | 15 | TRBD1
CASRRDWQFNTEAFF | TGTGCCAGCAGGAGGGATTGGCAGTTTAACACTGAAGCTTTCTTT | once | TRBJ1-1 | TRBV2 | 15 | -
CASSTTGHSLGTQYF | TGTGCCAGCAGTACCACGGGACATTCCTTGGGTACGCAGTATTTT | - | TRBJ2-3 | TRBV28 | 15 | -
CASSLQGGTYEQYF | TGCGCCAGCAGCTTACAGGGGGGGACCTACGAGCAGTACTTC | - | TRBJ2-7 | TRBV5-1 | 14 | -
CAISDIGGPQETQYF | TGTGCCATCAGTGATATCGGGGGCCCACAAGAGACCCAGTACTTC | - | TRBJ2-5 | TRBV10-3 | 15 | -
CASSGSRRSYEQYF | TGTGCCAGCAGCGGTTCGAGGCGGTCCTACGAGCAGTACTTC | - | TRBJ2-7 | TRBV3-1/TRBV3-2 | 14 | -
CASSLAQSFGTGELFF | TGTGCCAGCAGCTTAGCTCAGTCATTCGGCACCGGGGAGCTGTTTTTT | - | TRBJ2-2 | TRBV7-9 | 16 | -
CASSLAGAERPLPFF | TGTGCCAGCAGCTTAGCGGGTGCAGAGCGGCCCCTGCCGTTCTTC | - | TRBJ2-1 | TRBV7-8 | 15 | -
CSVGQGGHTGELFF | TGCAGCGTTGGCCAGGGTGGGCACACCGGGGAGCTGTTTTTT | - | TRBJ2-2 | TRBV29-1 | 14 | -
CASRGTGARETQYF | TGTGCCAGCAGAGGAACAGGGGCGCGAGAGACCCAGTACTTC | - | TRBJ2-5 | TRBV6-6 | 14 | TRBD1
CASNPGQGVGEQYF | TGTGCCAGCAACCCGGGACAGGGGGTAGGGGAGCAGTACTTC | - | TRBJ2-7 | TRBV6-5 | 14 | TRBD1
CASSTGARGTDTQYF | TGTGCCAGTAGTACGGGGGCGCGGGGCACAGATACGCAGTATTTT | - | TRBJ2-3 | TRBV19 | 15 | -
CASSVVGQGNYGYTF | TGTGCCAGCAGCGTAGTGGGACAGGGTAACTATGGCTACACCTTC | - | TRBJ1-2 | TRBV9 | 15 | TRBD1
CASSPEGTYNEQFF | TGTGCCAGCAGCCCGGAGGGAACCTACAATGAGCAGTTCTTC | - | TRBJ2-1 | TRBV6-2/TRBV6-3 | 14 | -
CAISASASGRITDTQYF | TGTGCCATCAGTGCTTCCGCTAGCGGGAGAATCACAGATACGCAGTATTTT | - | TRBJ2-3 | TRBV10-3 | 17 | TRBD2
CASSPPRGISGNTIYF | TGTGCCAGCTCACCACCGAGGGGGATCTCTGGAAACACCATATATTTT | - | TRBJ1-3 | TRBV18 | 16 | -